This T cell receptor (beta chain) appears in the sequencing data of a study of technical replicates of blood from several donors. Method: immunoSEQ multiplex PCR; TCRdb's copy keeps in-frame clones and lacks some. Seen here are over 70,000 clones, roughly 94% observed once, and the top ten hold around 0.3%. V gave up 2 bases and J gave up 0 bases, with 17 bases separating them. CDR1 is MGHRA and CDR2 is YSYEKL in the germline V gene. The length of the CDR3 is 18 residues. This sequence originates from a human donor in good health. The rearrangement uses TRBV4-1 and TRBJ2-1; weak D call: TRBD2 (5 bases). Sequencing was performed on T cells isolated from PBMCs. The CDR3: CASSQYPSTESSYNEQFF. CDR3 DNA: TGCGCCAGCAGCCAATACCCTAGCACCGAGAGCTCCTACAATGAGCAGTTCTTC.